Shown below are 5 T cell receptor beta chains from a single sample sequenced in a study of long-term antiretroviral therapy in people with HIV (dated by TCRdb to between 2021 and 2024). The immunoSEQ hsTCRB v3.0 assay was used at survey level resolution to sequence the TRB variable region. Drawn from immuneACCESS, this table holds only the in-frame rearrangements with V and J called that TCRdb kept. Clones are partly lost; checked studies trace under half to an unresolved V gene and leave the rest unexplained. A total of tens of thousands of clones appear in this sample, around three quarters of them only once. The ten largest clones capture roughly 7.5% of the sample. The sample was unsorted PBMCs, taken 0.3 years after starting antiretroviral therapy. These receptors all stem from a man aged 40-49 years with HIV.

The chain combines TRBV19 with TRBJ1-5, with D unclear. The CDR3 extends over 15 amino acids. V was cut by 6 bases and J by 0 bases, with 12 bases left in between. The germline V gene encodes CDR1 LNHDA and CDR2 SQIVND (reference sequence). The CDR3 nucleotides are TGTGCCAGTAGCCCACACGATTATAGCAATCAGCCCCAGCATTTT. Amino acids: CASSPHDYSNQPQHF.

The chain uses TRBV28 and TRBJ1-2; D ambiguous. Per germline, CDR1 MDHEN and CDR2 SYDVKM. The V and J ends lost 1 base and 4 bases respectively, with 7 bases between them. The CDR3 is made up of 13 amino acids. As DNA, the CDR3 is TGTGCCAGCAGTTTATTGGAGGGCTATGGCTACACCTTC. It is translated as CASSLLEGYGYTF.

V is TRBV15 and J is TRBJ2-1; TRBD2 matches at 11 bases. The CDR3 runs to 15 residues. Germline V gene sequence: CDR1 LNHNV, CDR2 YYDKDF (reference sequence). Trimming took 5 bases from V and 4 from J; bases not matched to a gene: 4. The CDR3 is CATSGGTSGYNEQFF. The CDR3 nucleotides read TGTGCCACCAGCGGAGGGACTAGCGGTTACAATGAGCAGTTCTTC.

The CDR3 DNA reads TGTGCCAGCAGCTACCGGGACAGACGTGAGCAGTTCTTC. Its translation is CASSYRDRREQFF. The rearrangement uses TRBV7-2 and TRBJ2-1; 7 bases line up with TRBD1. Germline V gene sequence: CDR1 SGHTA, CDR2 FQGNSA. Trimming removed 4 bases from V and 9 bases from J; junction bases left unmatched: 6. CDR3 length: 13 residues.

A single count supports this clone. The rearrangement joins TRBV7-9 to TRBJ2-1; maybe TRBD1 (5 bases). V lost 0 bases and J 10 bases, leaving 10 bases between the germline ends. The CDR3 runs to 13 residues. Germline values: CDR1 SEHNR, CDR2 FQNEAQ (reference sequence). CDR3 region: CASSLAGRYEQFF. CDR3 nucleotide sequence: TGTGCCAGCAGCTTAGCGGGGCGGTACGAGCAGTTCTTC.